Listed below are T cell receptor beta chains from one sample, sequenced in a study of naive and memory T cell subsets. TCRdb reprocessed the UMI-ligation and nested PCR reads with MiXCR, giving one entry per CDR3 protein. This table holds some 150,000 distinct CDR3 sequences, about 17% found once. Material: naive CD4+ T cells from blood. Receptor source: a human donor in good health. Each CDR3 is given with its conserved first and last residue. A D gene is named only where the DNA matches it firmly. A row's size may be missing; if present it is once, few, many or a size class.

V gene,D gene,clone size,J gene,CDR3 protein,CDR3 DNA
TRBV7-2,TRBD2,.,TRBJ2-3,CASSSFPSGTSTDTQYF,TGTGCCAGCAGCTCGTTTCCTAGCGGGACTAGCACAGATACGCAGTATTTT
TRBV18,TRBD1,few,TRBJ1-2,CASSPLPGTGERGYTF,TGTGCCAGCTCTCCTTTACCCGGGACAGGGGAACGTGGCTACACCTTC
TRBV6-5,TRBD2,.,TRBJ2-1,CASRTQTSRGYNEQFF,TGTGCCAGCAGAACTCAGACTAGCCGGGGCTACAATGAGCAGTTCTTC
TRBV20-1,TRBD2,few,TRBJ2-3,CSARRGGGTDTQYF,TGCAGTGCTAGGCGGGGAGGGGGCACAGATACGCAGTATTTT
TRBV20-1,TRBD1,few,TRBJ2-3,CSASQGAATDTQYF,TGCAGTGCTAGTCAGGGGGCTGCCACAGATACGCAGTATTTT
TRBV20-1,TRBD1,few,TRBJ1-4,CSARDRETNEKLFF,TGCAGTGCCAGGGACAGGGAAACTAATGAAAAACTGTTTTTT
TRBV5-1,TRBD2,many,TRBJ2-2,CASSLTSGANTGELFF,TGCGCCAGCAGCTTGACCAGCGGGGCAAACACCGGGGAGCTGTTTTTT
TRBV2,.,few,TRBJ1-4,CASRRGDTANEKLFF,TGTGCCAGCAGGAGGGGGGACACCGCTAATGAAAAACTGTTTTTT
TRBV10-3,TRBD2,few,TRBJ2-1,CAISAMAGGLNEQFF,TGTGCCATCAGCGCCATGGCGGGAGGACTAAATGAGCAGTTCTTC
TRBV24-1,.,few,TRBJ2-7,CATSDDYEQYF,TGTGCCACCAGTGATGACTACGAGCAGTACTTC
TRBV5-1,.,.,TRBJ1-3,CASSLDISGNTIYF,TGCGCCAGCAGCTTGGATATCTCTGGAAACACCATATATTTT
TRBV5-5,.,.,TRBJ2-7,CASSTRTGPDEQYF,TGTGCCAGCAGCACGAGGACGGGCCCAGACGAGCAGTACTTC
TRBV20-1,.,.,TRBJ1-2,CSARGGTGYTF,TGCAGTGCTAGGGGGGGAACGGGCTACACCTTC
TRBV2,TRBD1,few,TRBJ1-3,CASSPQGRNTIYF,TGTGCCAGCAGTCCACAGGGGAGAAACACCATATATTTT
TRBV10-1,TRBD2,few,TRBJ2-7,CASSGSGRGEQYF,TGCGCCAGCAGTGGAAGCGGGAGAGGAGAGCAGTACTTC
TRBV10-3,.,many,TRBJ2-3,CAISAGPVTDTQYF,TGTGCCATCAGTGCGGGACCCGTGACAGATACGCAGTATTTT
TRBV20-1,TRBD1,few,TRBJ2-7,CSARGQGGYEQYF,TGCAGTGCTAGAGGACAGGGGGGCTACGAGCAGTACTTC
TRBV10-3,TRBD2,few,TRBJ2-2,CAIQAGANTGELFF,TGTGCCATCCAAGCGGGGGCGAACACCGGGGAGCTGTTTTTT
TRBV29-1,.,few,TRBJ1-3,CSFRISSSGNTIYF,TGCAGCTTCAGAATCTCGAGCTCTGGAAACACCATATATTTT
TRBV5-4,.,.,TRBJ2-1,CASSSNGQGPYNEQFF,TGTGCCAGCAGCAGCAACGGGCAGGGCCCCTACAATGAGCAGTTCTTC
TRBV19,.,.,TRBJ1-5,CASSIEGYGQPQHF,TGTGCCAGTAGCATCGAAGGGTACGGTCAGCCCCAGCATTTT
TRBV20-1,.,.,TRBJ2-3,CSAGNYRLDTDTQYF,TGCAGTGCTGGAAATTATCGGCTAGACACAGATACGCAGTATTTT
TRBV29-1,.,.,TRBJ2-3,CSVEEGTDTQYF,TGCAGCGTCGAAGAGGGCACAGATACGCAGTATTTT
TRBV4-3,TRBD1,.,TRBJ2-3,CASSQESGGADTQYF,TGCGCCAGCAGCCAAGAATCAGGGGGCGCAGATACGCAGTATTTT
TRBV14,.,.,TRBJ2-1,CASSQGGLYNEQFF,TGTGCCAGCAGCCAAGGGGGTTTGTACAATGAGCAGTTCTTC
TRBV7-9,.,few,TRBJ1-6,CASSSNNSPLHF,TGTGCCAGCAGCTCAAATAATTCACCCCTCCACTTT
TRBV9,.,few,TRBJ2-2,CASSVDPRNTGELFF,TGTGCCAGCAGCGTAGACCCCAGGAACACCGGGGAGCTGTTTTTT
TRBV7-3,TRBD1,.,TRBJ2-1,CASSGRDRGQRYNEQFF,TGTGCCAGCAGCGGACGGGACAGGGGGCAACGCTACAATGAGCAGTTCTTC
TRBV30,.,few,TRBJ2-4,CAWKYGELAKNIQYF,TGTGCCTGGAAGTACGGTGAATTAGCCAAAAACATTCAGTACTTC
TRBV6-2/TRBV6-3,.,.,TRBJ1-5,CATTQDSPVDQPQHF,TGTGCCACAACCCAGGACAGTCCGGTGGATCAGCCCCAGCATTTT
TRBV28,TRBD2,.,TRBJ2-2,CASSFSASGRPGELFF,TGTGCCAGCAGTTTTTCGGCTAGCGGGAGACCCGGGGAGCTGTTTTTT
TRBV24-1,.,few,TRBJ2-5,CATSVLTRNLGETQYF,TGTGCCACCAGTGTCCTGACTCGGAACTTGGGAGAGACCCAGTACTTC
TRBV6-1,TRBD1,.,TRBJ2-7,CASIRRTGSYEQYF,TGTGCCAGCATCCGACGGACAGGGAGCTACGAGCAGTACTTC
TRBV20-1,.,.,TRBJ2-1,CSAGSLYASYNEQFF,TGCAGTGCTGGTTCTCTGTATGCATCCTACAATGAGCAGTTCTTC
TRBV20-1,.,few,TRBJ2-3,CSARGPGADTQYF,TGCAGTGCTAGGGGACCCGGCGCAGATACGCAGTATTTT
TRBV28,.,many,TRBJ2-3,CASSEDTQYF,TGTGCCAGCAGTGAAGATACGCAGTATTTT
TRBV7-9,.,.,TRBJ1-1,CASSSTLNTEAFF,TGTGCCAGCAGCTCGACATTGAACACTGAAGCTTTCTTT
TRBV28,TRBD2,.,TRBJ2-4,CASSQREGIVNIQYF,TGTGCCAGCAGTCAGCGGGAGGGCATTGTGAACATTCAGTACTTC
TRBV29-1,TRBD1,few,TRBJ2-5,CSVEAGQGMGTQYF,TGCAGCGTTGAAGCGGGACAGGGGATGGGGACCCAGTACTTC
TRBV7-9,.,.,TRBJ1-1,CASSLDRVNTEAFF,TGTGCCAGCAGCTTGGACAGAGTGAACACTGAAGCTTTCTTT
TRBV29-1,.,few,TRBJ2-3,CSGEVDTQYF,TGCAGCGGTGAAGTGGATACGCAGTATTTT
TRBV20-1,.,few,TRBJ2-7,CSARNRDLGEQYF,TGCAGTGCTAGGAACCGAGACCTGGGGGAGCAGTACTTC
TRBV24-1,.,.,TRBJ1-4,CATGETVSEKLFF,TGTGCCACCGGGGAGACGGTTTCCGAAAAACTGTTTTTT
TRBV11-3,TRBD1,.,TRBJ2-1,CASRETGTGNNEQFF,TGTGCCAGCAGAGAAACCGGGACAGGGAACAATGAGCAGTTCTTC
TRBV7-2,TRBD2,few,TRBJ2-3,CASSARAGGPTDTQYF,TGTGCCAGCAGCGCCAGAGCGGGAGGGCCTACAGATACGCAGTATTTT
TRBV10-3,.,.,TRBJ2-6,CAIGVGPGANVLTF,TGTGCCATCGGGGTAGGGCCTGGGGCCAACGTCCTGACTTTC
TRBV7-9,TRBD1,few,TRBJ1-4,CASSLRGLRDEKLFF,TGTGCCAGCAGCTTAAGGGGGCTAAGAGATGAAAAACTGTTTTTT
TRBV7-2,.,few,TRBJ2-1,CASSTGQRIISNEQFF,TGTGCCAGCAGCACCGGACAGCGGATAATCTCCAATGAGCAGTTCTTC
TRBV7-9,TRBD2,.,TRBJ2-3,CASRQAGGTDRTDTQYF,TGTGCCAGCAGACAAGCGGGAGGGACGGATCGCACAGATACGCAGTATTTT
TRBV6-1,.,.,TRBJ1-5,CASSVQGSNQPQHF,TGTGCCAGCAGTGTTCAGGGTAGCAATCAGCCCCAGCATTTT
TRBV6-1,.,few,TRBJ1-5,CASSAAGGQPQHF,TGTGCCAGCAGTGCCGCGGGGGGACAGCCCCAGCATTTT
TRBV12-3/TRBV12-4,TRBD2,.,TRBJ2-1,CASSFTSGYQSSYNEQFF,TGTGCCAGCAGTTTTACTAGCGGGTACCAGAGCTCCTACAATGAGCAGTTCTTC
TRBV11-1,.,.,TRBJ1-1,CASTGAGPPFF,TGTGCCAGCACCGGCGCGGGACCCCCTTTCTTT
TRBV11-3,TRBD2,.,TRBJ2-5,CASSLAPGGQETQYF,TGTGCCAGCAGCTTAGCCCCGGGGGGGCAAGAGACCCAGTACTTC